The next 13 T cell receptor beta chains were all read from a single sample in a study of blood T cell repertoires in COVID-19. The assay was immunoSEQ multiplex PCR, and TCRdb's table has in-frame clones only and misses some. This repertoire shows 250,000 to 300,000 clones, under 90% found once; its top ten account for approximately 2%. The sequencing input was peripheral blood. The receptor source for this set is a man aged 50-59 years with acute or convalescent COVID-19.

V and J are TRBV7-9 and TRBJ2-7; D unresolved. The V end lost 5 bases, the J end lost 4 bases, and 12 bases lay between the germline ends. Germline V lookup: CDR1 SEHNR, CDR2 FQNEAQ (reference sequence). CDR3 length: 13 amino acids. CDR3 in amino acids: CASSPDSSYEQYF. For the CDR3, the DNA is TGTGCCAGCAGCCCTGACTCGTCTTACGAGCAGTACTTC.

CDR3 sequence (DNA): TGTGCCCCCAAGGGGGGGGAGCAGTACTTC. Residues: CAPKGGEQYF. The rearrangement joins TRBV24-1 to TRBJ2-7; perhaps TRBD2 as D (7 bases). There are 10 residues in the CDR3. Germline V gene sequence: CDR1 KGHDR, CDR2 SFDVKD. Trimming cost V 12 bases and J 7 bases, with 12 bases left between them.

The V and J genes are TRBV10-3 and TRBJ2-1; a weak D match, TRBD2 (6 bases). The germline V and J ends were trimmed by 6 bases and 8 bases, with 11 bases remaining between them. The CDR3 is made up of 12 amino acids. Germline-derived CDR1 and CDR2 are ENHRY and SYGVKD. The CDR3 spells CAISGTLDEQFF. The CDR3 region has the DNA TGTGCCATCAGCGGGACTCTCGATGAGCAGTTCTTC.

The chain recombines TRBV7-9 with TRBJ1-4; possibly TRBD1 for D (6 bases). CDR1 and CDR2 (germline): SEHNR, FQNEAQ (reference sequence). Trimming pared 2 bases from V and 0 bases from J, leaving 7 bases between. There are 15 residues in the CDR3. The CDR3 loop is CASSLWTATNEKLFF. CDR3 nucleotides: TGTGCCAGCAGCTTATGGACAGCAACTAATGAAAAACTGTTTTTT.

This clone was recorded only once. The rearrangement links TRBV5-1 to TRBJ1-4; 8 bases align to TRBD1. Trimming at V came to 0 bases and at J to 7 bases, leaving 5 bases not matched to a gene. Germline CDR1 SGHRS, CDR2 YFSETQ. There are 15 residues in the CDR3. CDR3 sequence (DNA): TGCGCCAGCAGCTTGGTTGGACAGGGCGGTGAAAAACTGTTTTTT. Its translation is CASSLVGQGGEKLFF.

V and J are TRBV28 and TRBJ2-3, with D possibly being TRBD2 (6 bases). The V gene's germline CDR1 is MDHEN and CDR2 SYDVKM. The CDR3 spans 16 residues. The ends were cut back, 1 base at V and 1 base at J, with 12 bases in the middle. CDR3 coding DNA: TGTGCCAGCAGTTTATATTTGGGGGGACGCACAGATACGCAGTATTTT. As protein: CASSLYLGGRTDTQYF.

This clone was found once. The chain employs TRBV7-9 and TRBJ2-3, with a weak D call TRBD1 (5 bases). Germline CDR1 is SEHNR and CDR2 is FQNEAQ (reference sequence). The CDR3 loop spans 13 amino acids. Trimming stripped 3 bases from V and 6 bases from J, with 10 bases between. The CDR3 DNA is TGTGCCAGCAGCTTGCAAAGGGGTGATACGCAGTATTTT. Encoded protein: CASSLQRGDTQYF.

The rearrangement joins TRBV6-6 to TRBJ1-1; the D gene is possibly TRBD1 (5 bases). The CDR3 length is 13 residues. CDR1 and CDR2 (germline): MNHNY, SVGAGI (reference sequence). V was pared by 6 bases and J by 7 bases, with 15 bases between. CDR3 nucleotides: TGTGCCAGCAGAACGGGGGGATTTCTTGAAGCTTTCTTT. Its translation: CASRTGGFLEAFF.

This rearrangement joins TRBV24-1 to TRBJ1-3, with a possible D match to TRBD1 (6 bases). The CDR3 runs to 15 residues. Germline lookup yields CDR1 KGHDR and CDR2 SFDVKD. The V and J ends lost 0 bases and 8 bases respectively, with 13 bases between them. This CDR3 is CATSDLFRGKYTIYF. In DNA form, the CDR3 reads TGTGCCACCAGTGATTTGTTCAGGGGTAAATACACCATATATTTT.

This clone was picked up one time. V gene TRBV19 combines with J gene TRBJ2-7; D might be TRBD1 (5 bases). This CDR3 region has 14 residues. Germline loops: CDR1 LNHDA, CDR2 SQIVND (reference sequence). V was trimmed by 0 bases and J by 1 base, leaving 7 bases between them. DNA for the CDR3: TGTGCCAGTAGTATAGAAAGACAGTCCTACGAGCAGTACTTC. Encoded protein: CASSIERQSYEQYF.

The chain carries TRBV3-1 (or the pseudogene TRBV3-2) and TRBJ1-6; D is unclear. V was trimmed by 0 bases and J by 7 bases, leaving 10 bases between them. The CDR3 runs to 15 residues. Germline CDR1 reads LGHDT; CDR2 reads YNNKEL (reference sequence). The CDR3 spells CASSQDALLNSPLHF. CDR3 sequence (DNA): TGTGCCAGCAGCCAAGATGCCCTGCTAAATTCACCCCTCCACTTT.

The rearrangement uses TRBV4-1 and TRBJ2-1; 8 positions agree with TRBD2. The germline CDR1 and CDR2 sequences are MGHRA and YSYEKL. The CDR3 contains 16 residues. V lost 0 bases and J lost 3; bases outside the gene matches: 4. CDR3 residues: CASSQDISGGYNEQFF. CDR3 DNA: TGCGCCAGCAGCCAAGATATAAGCGGGGGCTACAATGAGCAGTTCTTC.

J is TRBJ1-2 and V is TRBV4-2; D remains unclear. CDR1 and CDR2 (germline): LGHNA, YNFKEQ. The CDR3 contains 15 residues. Trimming stripped 0 bases from V and 4 bases from J, with 12 bases between. The CDR3 is CASSQDLVSVYGYTF. In DNA form, the CDR3 reads TGTGCCAGCAGCCAAGATCTTGTTTCCGTCTATGGCTACACCTTC.